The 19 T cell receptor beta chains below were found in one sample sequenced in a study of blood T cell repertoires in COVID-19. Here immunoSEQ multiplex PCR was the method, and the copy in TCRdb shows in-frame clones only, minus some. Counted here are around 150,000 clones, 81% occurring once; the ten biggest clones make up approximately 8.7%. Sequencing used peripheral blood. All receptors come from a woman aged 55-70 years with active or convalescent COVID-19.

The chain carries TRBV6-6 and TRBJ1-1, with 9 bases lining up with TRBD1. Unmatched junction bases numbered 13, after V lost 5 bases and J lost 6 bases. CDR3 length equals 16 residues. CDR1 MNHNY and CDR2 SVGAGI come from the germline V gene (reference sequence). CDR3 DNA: TGTGCCAGCAGTCGACCAGGACAGGGGAAGGGGGCTGAAGCTTTCTTT. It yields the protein CASSRPGQGKGAEAFF.

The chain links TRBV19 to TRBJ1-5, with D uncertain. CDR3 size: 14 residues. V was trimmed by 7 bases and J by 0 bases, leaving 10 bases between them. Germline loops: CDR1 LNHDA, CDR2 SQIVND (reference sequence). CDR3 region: CASIMANSNQPQHF. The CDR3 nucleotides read TGTGCCAGTATCATGGCAAATAGCAATCAGCCCCAGCATTTT. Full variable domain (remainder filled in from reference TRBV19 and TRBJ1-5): DGGITQSPKYLFRKEGQNVTLSCEQNLNHDAMYWYRQDPGQGLRLIYYSQIVNDFQKGDIAEGYSVSREKKESFPLTVTSAQKNPTAFYLCASIMANSNQPQHFGDGTRLSIL.

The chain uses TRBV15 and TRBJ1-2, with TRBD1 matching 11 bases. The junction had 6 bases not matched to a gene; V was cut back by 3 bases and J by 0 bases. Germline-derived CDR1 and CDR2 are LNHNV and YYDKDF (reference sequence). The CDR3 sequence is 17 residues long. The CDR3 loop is CATSRDRGPSANYGYTF. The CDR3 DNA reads TGTGCCACCAGCAGGGACAGGGGGCCCTCAGCTAACTATGGCTACACCTTC.

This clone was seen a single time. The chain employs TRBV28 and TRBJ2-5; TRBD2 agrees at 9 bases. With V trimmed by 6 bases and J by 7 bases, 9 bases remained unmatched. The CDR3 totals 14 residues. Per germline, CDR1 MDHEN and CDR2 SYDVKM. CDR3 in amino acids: CASRTSGAGVTQYF. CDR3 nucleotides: TGTGCCAGCAGGACTAGCGGCGCGGGGGTGACCCAGTACTTC.

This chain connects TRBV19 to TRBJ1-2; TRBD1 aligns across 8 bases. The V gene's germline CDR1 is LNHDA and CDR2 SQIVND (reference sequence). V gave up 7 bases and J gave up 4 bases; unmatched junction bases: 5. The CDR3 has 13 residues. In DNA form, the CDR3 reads TGTGCCAGTACTATGGACAGGGTCTATGGCTACACCTTC. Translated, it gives CASTMDRVYGYTF.

This CDR3 is CASSKRLAGGFGGETQYF. For the CDR3, the DNA is TGTGCCAGTAGTAAAAGACTAGCGGGGGGGTTTGGAGGAGAGACCCAGTACTTC. The chain joins TRBV19 to TRBJ2-5, with 14 bases aligning to TRBD2. V lost 4 bases to trimming and J lost 4 bases; unmatched junction nucleotides: 11. The CDR3 loop spans 18 amino acids. CDR1 LNHDA and CDR2 SQIVND come from the germline V gene (reference sequence).

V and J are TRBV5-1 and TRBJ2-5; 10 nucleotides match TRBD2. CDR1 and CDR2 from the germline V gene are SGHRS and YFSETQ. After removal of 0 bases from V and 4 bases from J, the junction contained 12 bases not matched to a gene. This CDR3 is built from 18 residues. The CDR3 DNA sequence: TGCGCCAGCAGCTTGGCGGGCAGCGGGGGGGCCTCTAGAGAGACCCAGTACTTC. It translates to CASSLAGSGGASRETQYF.

The CDR3, as DNA: TGTGCCAGCAGTTTTTATGACAGGACTAACTATGGCTACACCTTC. Amino acid sequence: CASSFYDRTNYGYTF. The chain is built from TRBV28 and TRBJ1-2; a possible D gene is TRBD1 (6 bases). The CDR3 length is 15 residues. Germline lookup yields CDR1 MDHEN and CDR2 SYDVKM. Between the trimmed V and J ends, which lost 3 bases and 0 bases, there was a span of 11 bases.

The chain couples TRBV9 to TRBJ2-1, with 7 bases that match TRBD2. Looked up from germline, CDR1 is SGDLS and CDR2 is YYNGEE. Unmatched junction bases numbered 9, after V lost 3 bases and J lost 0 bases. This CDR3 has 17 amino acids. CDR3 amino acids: CASSARSGPSSYNEQFF. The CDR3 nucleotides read TGTGCCAGCAGCGCCCGTAGCGGGCCGAGCTCCTACAATGAGCAGTTCTTC.

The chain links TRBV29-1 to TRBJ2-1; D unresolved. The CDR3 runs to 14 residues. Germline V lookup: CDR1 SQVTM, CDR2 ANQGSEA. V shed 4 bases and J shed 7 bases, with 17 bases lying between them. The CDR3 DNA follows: TGCAGCGTTGCCCCACGGCTAGGAGTAAATGAGCAGTTCTTC. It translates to CSVAPRLGVNEQFF.

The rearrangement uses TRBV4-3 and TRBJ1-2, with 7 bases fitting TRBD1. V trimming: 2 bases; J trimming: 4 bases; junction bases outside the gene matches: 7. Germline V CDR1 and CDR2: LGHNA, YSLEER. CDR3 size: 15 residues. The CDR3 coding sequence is TGCGCCAGCAGCCAACTGGGACAGAGTATCTATGGCTACACCTTC. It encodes CASSQLGQSIYGYTF.

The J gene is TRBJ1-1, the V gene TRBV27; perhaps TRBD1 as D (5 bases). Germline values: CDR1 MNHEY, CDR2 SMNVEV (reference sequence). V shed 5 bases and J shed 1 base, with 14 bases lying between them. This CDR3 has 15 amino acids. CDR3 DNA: TGTGCCAGCAGTGGAGGGGTACAGAAGAACACTGAAGCTTTCTTT. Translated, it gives CASSGGVQKNTEAFF.

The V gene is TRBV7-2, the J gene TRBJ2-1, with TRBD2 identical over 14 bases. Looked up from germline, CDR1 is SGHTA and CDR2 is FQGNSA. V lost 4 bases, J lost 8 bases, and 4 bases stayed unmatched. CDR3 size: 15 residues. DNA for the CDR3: TGTGCCAGCAGCTCGGGACTAGCGGGAGTATATGAGCAGTTCTTC. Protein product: CASSSGLAGVYEQFF.

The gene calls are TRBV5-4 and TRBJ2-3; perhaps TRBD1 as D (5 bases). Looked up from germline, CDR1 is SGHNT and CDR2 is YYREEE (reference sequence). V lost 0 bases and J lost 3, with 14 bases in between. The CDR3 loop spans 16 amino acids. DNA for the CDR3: TGTGCCAGCAGCTTGGGCTTTGACAGAGGAACAGATACGCAGTATTTT. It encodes CASSLGFDRGTDTQYF.

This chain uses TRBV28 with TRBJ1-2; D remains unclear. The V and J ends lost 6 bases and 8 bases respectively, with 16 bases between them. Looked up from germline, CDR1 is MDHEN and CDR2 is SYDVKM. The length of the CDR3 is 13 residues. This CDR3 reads CASRGVSAQGYTF. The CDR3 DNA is TGTGCCAGCAGAGGAGTGTCTGCGCAAGGCTACACCTTC.

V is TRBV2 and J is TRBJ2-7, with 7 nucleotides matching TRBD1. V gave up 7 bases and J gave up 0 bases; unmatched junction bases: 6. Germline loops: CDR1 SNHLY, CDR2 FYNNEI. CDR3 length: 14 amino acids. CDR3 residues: CASKLNRGSYEQYV. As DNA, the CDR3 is TGTGCCAGCAAACTAAACAGGGGCTCCTACGAGCAGTACGTC.

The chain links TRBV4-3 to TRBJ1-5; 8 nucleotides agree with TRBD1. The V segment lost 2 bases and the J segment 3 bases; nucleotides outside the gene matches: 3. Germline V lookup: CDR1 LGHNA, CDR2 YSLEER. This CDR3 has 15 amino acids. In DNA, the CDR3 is TGCGCCAGCAGCCAACAGGGGGCCGACAATCAGCCCCAGCATTTT. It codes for CASSQQGADNQPQHF.

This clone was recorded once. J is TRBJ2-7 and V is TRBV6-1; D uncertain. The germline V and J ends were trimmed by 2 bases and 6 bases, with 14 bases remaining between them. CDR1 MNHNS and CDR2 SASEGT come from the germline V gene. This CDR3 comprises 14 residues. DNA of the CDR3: TGTGCCAGCAGTGAAAATCGGCAGGATTTCGAGCAGTACTTC. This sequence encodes CASSENRQDFEQYF.

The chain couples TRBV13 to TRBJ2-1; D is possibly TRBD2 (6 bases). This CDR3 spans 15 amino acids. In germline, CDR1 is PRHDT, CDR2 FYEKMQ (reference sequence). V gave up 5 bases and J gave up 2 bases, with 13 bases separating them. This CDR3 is CASSLPSGAYNEQFF. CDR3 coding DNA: TGTGCCAGCAGCCTTCCCTCGGGGGCCTACAATGAGCAGTTCTTC.